This T cell receptor beta chain comes out of a study of beta chain features in type 1 diabetes (dated by TCRdb to between 2017 and 2018). General notes on the study: Patients and healthy donors did not differ in mean age, gender distribution, total cell number or subset yield. A total of over 95,000,000 sorted cells were examined across all samples, and RNA yield correlated strongly with the number of cells per subset. The study compared the TCRB repertoires of sorted circulating CD4+ T cell subsets in recently diagnosed type 1 diabetes patients with those in matched healthy donors. Whereas all 30 or so donors provided naive and central memory subsets, regulatory and stem cell-like memory subsets were isolated from just 8 patients and roughly eight healthy donors. Broad study findings and their caveats: At VDJ recombination sites, patients with type 1 diabetes made fewer insertions and deleted more nucleotides, a pattern implying thymic rearrangement abnormalities. Because small numbers of individuals were included in the HLA sub-analyses, any influence of HLA type on TCRB rearrangement was left unresolved. Naive, central memory and regulatory TCRB repertoires appeared to be more similar among patients than among healthy donors. Sequencing cDNA rather than genomic DNA could over-represent highly expressing activated cells, although activation and CD3 levels did not differ between groups. Shorter templates might have been favored by PCR, but patient and control samples were amplified and corrected together, so both groups would have been affected equally by any skew. Type 1 diabetes patients showed a moderate but significant shortening of TCRB CDR3 length in all four CD4+ subsets.

The CDR3 spans 12 residues, from the cysteine through the phenylalanine. Only the CDR3 part of the read is kept: 36 bases, read in frame from the first base. CDR1 and CDR2 were assigned from the germline V gene as SNHLY and FYNNEI. The germline ends are 3 bases apart after V is trimmed by 5 bases and J by 0 bases. This clone came up many times. It has no known antigen specificity. Base qualities are not at hand, and no much larger clone is one base apart. Each donor gave one peripheral blood draw, approximately 110 mL on average, collected into heparinised tubes. A BD FACSAria II and a panel including CD45RO, CCR7, CD25, CD127, CD95 and CD27 were used to sort naive, central memory, regulatory and stem cell-like memory CD4+ T cells. Every sorted population had a purity above 95%. Right away, PBMCs were isolated by Lymphoprep density gradient centrifugation and were stained directly, with no culture step. So that batch effects would be minimized, each experiment stained and sorted samples in pairs, pairing one healthy donor with one patient.

All of the isolated RNA was reverse transcribed with the High Capacity cDNA Reverse Transcription Kit, so expressed TCRB transcripts were sequenced. Naive, central memory and regulatory T cell samples underwent deep immunoSEQ sequencing, averaging about 3.5 million total reads per sample. Sorted cells were lysed in RLT buffer, and RNA was extracted using DNase-treated RNeasy Micro or Mini kits according to cell number. To prevent cross-contamination, every cell subset was processed on its own, while patient and healthy donor samples were processed together. Using the immunoSEQ multiplex PCR, TCRB sequences were amplified from cDNA into 87-bp fragments spanning the CDR3 region. The amplicons were sequenced using the Illumina HiSeq platform. Per the original workflow: PCR bias was corrected computationally using synthetic template baselines, and reads within Hamming distance 2 were collapsed, with unmergeable singletons discarded. Reads were aligned against IMGT so that V, D and J genes, CDR3 length and insertions or deletions at six rearrangement sites could be assigned. Within each subset, clonotype counts were normalized to sorted cell number, and only after that were true diversity and Gini coefficients computed with the tcR R package. The overlap coefficient, calculated on TCRB nucleotide sequences, was used to measure repertoire sharing. TCRdb's version of the immuneACCESS table is confined to in-frame rearrangements and falls short of the full clone set. An unresolved V gene accounts for under half of the shortfall where checked; the remainder is of unknown origin. D and trimming were read from the DNA, whereas the V and J calls and clone size are those reported in that table. Here the sample has about 150,000 clones; over 8.5% occur a single time. Approximately 2% of the sample is taken by the ten largest.

The TCR originated in a man younger than 35 in good health. Material: central memory CD4+ T cells from blood. The chain is encoded by TRBV2 joined to TRBJ2-3, with no reliable assignment of the D segment. The DNA is TGTGCCAGCAGTATTAGCACAGATACGCAGTATTTT. The encoded protein is CASSISTDTQYF.